This TCR beta chain was documented in a study of blood T cell repertoires in COVID-19. All recovered Cohort 3 donors got two negative PCRs, got clearance, or saw symptom resolution. The assay was immunoSEQ multiplex PCR, and TCRdb's table has in-frame clones only and misses some. This table has 150,000 to 200,000 clones, approximately 88% appearing once. This CDR3 has 14 residues. Germline CDR1 is MNHEY and CDR2 is SVGAGI. V lost 7 bases to trimming and J lost 5 bases; unmatched junction nucleotides: 7. Sequencing was done on a sample of PBMCs or T cells enriched from blood (not recorded which). The TCR sequence derives from a woman aged 50 to 65 who had recovered from COVID-19. V gene TRBV6-5 combines with J gene TRBJ2-7, with 11 bases that match TRBD1. CDR3 in amino acids: CASKRDRGSHEQYF. In DNA form, the CDR3 reads TGTGCCAGCAAAAGGGACAGGGGGAGCCACGAGCAGTACTTC.